Listed below are T cell receptor beta chains from one sample, sequenced in a study of T cells in Graves' hyperthyroidism and ophthalmopathy. TCRdb independently ran MiXCR on the multiplex PCR reads; one entry per CDR3 protein. The sample contains 660,000 or so distinct CDR3 sequences, about 45% of which appear only once. The specimen sequenced was peripheral blood or thyroid tissue (not recorded which). The receptors stem from an adult man with Graves' disease, either hyperthyroidism or ophthalmopathy (not recorded which). The CDR3 runs from the conserved cysteine through the conserved F or W. The D gene is left open where the match is weak. Size values are once, few and many counts, or a class for expanded clones, and some rows have none.

CDR3 protein: CSSGQGWNTGELFF; CDR3 DNA: TGCAGCAGCGGCCAGGGATGGAACACCGGGGAGCTGTTTTTT; V gene: TRBV29-1; clone size: .; J gene: TRBJ2-2; D gene: .
CDR3 protein: CSVEAQYF; CDR3 DNA: TGCAGCGTAGAGGCCCAGTACTTC; V gene: TRBV29-1; clone size: many; J gene: TRBJ2-5; D gene: .
CDR3 protein: CSARDHRGAYEQYF; CDR3 DNA: TGCAGTGCTAGAGATCACAGGGGTGCCTACGAGCAGTACTTC; V gene: TRBV20-1; clone size: .; J gene: TRBJ2-7; D gene: TRBD1
CDR3 protein: CASSLVASGGAAETQYF; CDR3 DNA: TGCGCCAGCAGCTTGGTTGCGAGCGGGGGGGCGGCAGAGACCCAGTACTTC; V gene: TRBV5-1; clone size: .; J gene: TRBJ2-5; D gene: TRBD2
CDR3 protein: CASSYSSAGVEQYF; CDR3 DNA: TGTGCCAGCAGTTACTCATCAGCGGGGGTCGAGCAGTACTTC; V gene: TRBV6-5; clone size: few; J gene: TRBJ2-7; D gene: TRBD2
CDR3 protein: CAISESTGRQGSPLHF; CDR3 DNA: TGTGCCATCAGTGAGTCGACGGGTAGACAGGGATCACCCCTCCACTTT; V gene: TRBV10-3; clone size: .; J gene: TRBJ1-6; D gene: TRBD1
CDR3 protein: CASSQVLEGNGYTF; CDR3 DNA: TGCGCCAGCAGCCAAGTCTTAGAAGGGAATGGCTACACCTTC; V gene: TRBV4-3; clone size: few; J gene: TRBJ1-2; D gene: .
CDR3 protein: CAQGTEGPGYGYTF; CDR3 DNA: TGTGCCCAAGGGACCGAGGGACCGGGCTATGGCTACACCTTC; V gene: TRBV15; clone size: .; J gene: TRBJ1-2; D gene: .
CDR3 protein: CASTLDTNYGYTF; CDR3 DNA: TGTGCCAGCACCCTGGACACAAACTATGGCTACACCTTC; V gene: TRBV12-3/TRBV12-4; clone size: many; J gene: TRBJ1-2; D gene: .
CDR3 protein: CAISETDSNEKLFF; CDR3 DNA: TGTGCCATCAGTGAGACGGATTCTAATGAAAAACTGTTTTTT; V gene: TRBV10-3; clone size: many; J gene: TRBJ1-4; D gene: .
CDR3 protein: CASSLGGQDYGYTF; CDR3 DNA: TGTGCCAGCAGCTTAGGGGGACAGGACTATGGCTACACCTTC; V gene: TRBV7-8; clone size: many; J gene: TRBJ1-2; D gene: TRBD1
CDR3 protein: CASTKTALNTEAFF; CDR3 DNA: TGTGCCAGCACCAAGACAGCCTTGAACACTGAAGCTTTCTTT; V gene: TRBV12-3/TRBV12-4; clone size: few; J gene: TRBJ1-1; D gene: .
CDR3 protein: CASVDRGLGNEQYF; CDR3 DNA: TGTGCCAGCGTGGACAGGGGGCTTGGCAACGAGCAGTACTTC; V gene: TRBV2; clone size: .; J gene: TRBJ2-7; D gene: TRBD1
CDR3 protein: CASSVVQGAVGFTEAFF; CDR3 DNA: TGTGCCAGCAGTGTCGTGCAGGGGGCAGTCGGTTTCACTGAAGCTTTCTTT; V gene: TRBV10-3; clone size: few; J gene: TRBJ1-1; D gene: TRBD1
CDR3 protein: CAIRGVGQLNSPLHF; CDR3 DNA: TGTGCCATCAGGGGGGTTGGACAGCTCAATTCACCCCTCCACTTT; V gene: TRBV10-3; clone size: once; J gene: TRBJ1-6; D gene: .
CDR3 protein: CASSGGYGQGYTGELFF; CDR3 DNA: TGTGCCAGTAGTGGGGGATATGGACAGGGGTACACCGGGGAGCTGTTTTTT; V gene: TRBV19; clone size: few; J gene: TRBJ2-2; D gene: TRBD1
CDR3 protein: CSASYNRMNTEAFF; CDR3 DNA: TGCAGTGCTAGTTACAACAGAATGAACACTGAAGCTTTCTTT; V gene: TRBV20-1; clone size: few; J gene: TRBJ1-1; D gene: .
CDR3 protein: CASGLAASLSYEQYF; CDR3 DNA: TGTGCCAGCGGCTTGGCCGCGTCTCTCTCCTACGAGCAGTACTTC; V gene: TRBV7-2; clone size: .; J gene: TRBJ2-7; D gene: .
CDR3 protein: CASSILGAGRETQYF; CDR3 DNA: TGTGCCAGTAGTATTCTGGGGGCAGGGCGAGAGACCCAGTACTTC; V gene: TRBV19; clone size: .; J gene: TRBJ2-5; D gene: .
CDR3 protein: CARMIKAGGQETQYF; CDR3 DNA: TGTGCCAGAATGATTAAAGCGGGAGGGCAAGAGACCCAGTACTTC; V gene: TRBV2; clone size: few; J gene: TRBJ2-5; D gene: TRBD2
CDR3 protein: CVSSLETPANYGYTF; CDR3 DNA: TGCGTCAGCAGCTTGGAGACACCTGCTAACTATGGCTACACCTTC; V gene: TRBV5-1; clone size: .; J gene: TRBJ1-2; D gene: .
CDR3 protein: CSLDRGSFVRGYTF; CDR3 DNA: TGCAGTTTAGACAGGGGATCGTTTGTTCGTGGCTACACCTTC; V gene: TRBV29-1; clone size: .; J gene: TRBJ1-2; D gene: TRBD1
CDR3 protein: CASSPVLGGHNEQFF; CDR3 DNA: TGCGCCAGCAGCCCGGTACTCGGGGGTCACAATGAGCAGTTCTTC; V gene: TRBV5-1; clone size: .; J gene: TRBJ2-1; D gene: .
CDR3 protein: CASVVTGHGYTF; CDR3 DNA: TGTGCCAGCGTAGTGACAGGCCATGGCTACACCTTC; V gene: TRBV25-1; clone size: .; J gene: TRBJ1-2; D gene: .
CDR3 protein: CSVSDSSGNTIYF; CDR3 DNA: TGCAGCGTTTCGGACAGTTCTGGAAACACCATATATTTT; V gene: TRBV29-1; clone size: many; J gene: TRBJ1-3; D gene: .
CDR3 protein: CASSDGGQDRGYTF; CDR3 DNA: TGTGCCAGCAGTGACGGAGGGCAGGATCGGGGCTACACCTTC; V gene: TRBV2; clone size: .; J gene: TRBJ1-2; D gene: .
CDR3 protein: CSAVLVTSAYEQYF; CDR3 DNA: TGCAGTGCTGTACTAGTTACGTCAGCCTACGAGCAGTACTTC; V gene: TRBV20-1; clone size: .; J gene: TRBJ2-7; D gene: .
CDR3 protein: CASSLSSLPNYGYTF; CDR3 DNA: TGTGCCAGCAGCTTGAGTAGCCTTCCTAACTATGGCTACACCTTC; V gene: TRBV7-9; clone size: .; J gene: TRBJ1-2; D gene: .
CDR3 protein: CASSQSISDSPLHF; CDR3 DNA: TGCGCCAGCAGCCAATCAATATCTGATTCACCCCTCCACTTT; V gene: TRBV4-1; clone size: many; J gene: TRBJ1-6; D gene: .
CDR3 protein: CASSQRPGTPDEKLFF; CDR3 DNA: TGTGCCAGCAGCCAGCGCCCCGGGACACCGGATGAAAAACTGTTTTTT; V gene: TRBV3-1; clone size: .; J gene: TRBJ1-4; D gene: .
CDR3 protein: CASSPGTGLVYEQYF; CDR3 DNA: TGTGCCAGCAGCCCAGGCACGGGACTAGTGTACGAGCAGTACTTC; V gene: TRBV7-8; clone size: .; J gene: TRBJ2-7; D gene: TRBD2